This record looks at one TCR beta chain sequence and its context. Trimming removed 4 bases from V and 4 bases from J; junction bases left unmatched: 3. This CDR3 is built from 13 residues. CDR1 and CDR2 from the germline V gene are LGHNT and FRNRAP. This entry comes from a study of blood T cell repertoires in COVID-19. Study summary: Acute and convalescent COVID-19 specimens originated in the United States, Italy and Spain. T cells, B-cell-depleted T cells, or PBMCs supplied cDNA or gDNA.

Original processing methods: Amplification with reference gene primers provided the estimates of nucleated cell counts. Libraries were prepared by immunoSEQ multiplex PCR; TCRdb keeps only in-frame clonotypes and omits some of them. The V and J calls and the clone size are those of that table, but D and trimming were determined from the DNA. The sample holds over 25,000 clones, around 89% seen once. The source of this sequence is a human donor in a cohort sampled during active COVID-19. The V and J genes are TRBV12-5 and TRBJ1-1, with 7 bases fitting TRBD1. Sequenced: peripheral blood. CDR3 sequence reads: CASGSQGFTEAFF. Written as DNA, the CDR3 is TGTGCTAGTGGTTCACAGGGGTTCACTGAAGCTTTCTTT.